Listed below are T cell receptor beta chains from one sample, sequenced in a study of T-cell memory formation after mild COVID-19. One entry per CDR3 protein, called by TCRdb with MiXCR from the 5' RACE reads. The sample consists of roughly 190,000 distinct CDR3 sequences, over 9.5% of them appearing once. The sequencing sample was made of PBMCs or a T cell subset sorted from them (not recorded which). The receptors here all came from a man aged 18-30 years who had mild COVID-19 (a few samples of this study predate the infection). Cell type and time point are not known. Each CDR3 is given with its conserved first and last residue. The D gene is left open where the match is weak. The size field is filled for only some rows; it gives once, few, many or a size class.

j_gene: TRBJ2-6
d_gene: TRBD1
abundance: many
v_gene: TRBV6-4
CDR3nt: TGTGCCAGCAGTGACTCGACAGGGGCTGGGGCCAACGTCCTGACTTTC
CDR3aa: CASSDSTGAGANVLTF

j_gene: TRBJ2-5
d_gene: .
abundance: .
v_gene: TRBV27
CDR3nt: TGTGCCAGCAGTTTAACCTCTGTAAGCGCCCAAGAGACCCAGTACTTC
CDR3aa: CASSLTSVSAQETQYF

j_gene: TRBJ2-1
d_gene: .
abundance: few
v_gene: TRBV7-6
CDR3nt: TGTGCCAGCAGCTTGCGATTAAACAATGAGCAGTTCTTC
CDR3aa: CASSLRLNNEQFF

j_gene: TRBJ2-2
d_gene: .
abundance: many
v_gene: TRBV7-9
CDR3nt: TGTGCCAGCAGCACGAGGGGGGGTCGGCACACCGGGGAGCTGTTTTTT
CDR3aa: CASSTRGGRHTGELFF

j_gene: TRBJ2-3
d_gene: .
abundance: many
v_gene: TRBV10-3
CDR3nt: TGTGCCATCAGCACCGGGACAACCGCAGGCACAGATACGCAGTATTTT
CDR3aa: CAISTGTTAGTDTQYF

j_gene: TRBJ2-1
d_gene: .
abundance: .
v_gene: TRBV5-1
CDR3nt: TGCGCCAGCAGCTTGGAGTCTAGAAATGAGCAGTTCTTC
CDR3aa: CASSLESRNEQFF

j_gene: TRBJ1-1
d_gene: TRBD1
abundance: few
v_gene: TRBV6-1
CDR3nt: TGTGCCAGCGGGGGACAGGGACGGGCTGAAGCTTTCTTT
CDR3aa: CASGGQGRAEAFF

j_gene: TRBJ2-2
d_gene: .
abundance: many
v_gene: TRBV12-3/TRBV12-4
CDR3nt: TGTGCCAGCAGTTTCGAGGTTCCCGGGGAGCTGTTTTTT
CDR3aa: CASSFEVPGELFF

j_gene: TRBJ1-2
d_gene: TRBD1
abundance: few
v_gene: TRBV3-1
CDR3nt: TGTGCCAGCAGCCCTGGGACAGGGGTCGGCTACACCTTC
CDR3aa: CASSPGTGVGYTF

j_gene: TRBJ2-5
d_gene: .
abundance: many
v_gene: TRBV5-1
CDR3nt: TGCGCCAGCAGCTTGGTGACAGGAAACGCGCGGGAGACCCAGTACTTC
CDR3aa: CASSLVTGNARETQYF

j_gene: TRBJ2-3
d_gene: .
abundance: many
v_gene: TRBV7-9
CDR3nt: TGTGCCAGCAGCGCTAGAGCGGTCTCTAAGGCAGATACGCAGTATTTT
CDR3aa: CASSARAVSKADTQYF

j_gene: TRBJ2-1
d_gene: .
abundance: .
v_gene: TRBV15
CDR3nt: TGTGCCGTCCGCCGCTGGGGGTATGGTGAGCAGTTCTTC
CDR3aa: CAVRRWGYGEQFF

j_gene: TRBJ1-6
d_gene: .
abundance: .
v_gene: TRBV3-1
CDR3nt: TGTGCCAGCAGCCAAGGCAGGGTGAATTCACCCCTCCACTTT
CDR3aa: CASSQGRVNSPLHF

j_gene: TRBJ2-7
d_gene: .
abundance: .
v_gene: TRBV5-1
CDR3nt: TGCGCCAGCAGACCGCTCGCCGGGACGGCCGCCTACGAGCAGTACTTC
CDR3aa: CASRPLAGTAAYEQYF

j_gene: TRBJ1-3
d_gene: .
abundance: .
v_gene: TRBV11-2
CDR3nt: TGTGCCAGCAGCTTTGTGTCTGGAAACACCATATATTTT
CDR3aa: CASSFVSGNTIYF

j_gene: TRBJ1-4
d_gene: .
abundance: few
v_gene: TRBV20-1
CDR3nt: TGCAGTGCTAGAAGGGGGGCCACAGGAGGTGAAAAACTGTTTTTT
CDR3aa: CSARRGATGGEKLFF

j_gene: TRBJ2-3
d_gene: TRBD2
abundance: few
v_gene: TRBV10-3
CDR3nt: TGTGCCATCAGTGAGGGACTAGCGGGGACCACAGATACGCAGTATTTT
CDR3aa: CAISEGLAGTTDTQYF

j_gene: TRBJ2-3
d_gene: .
abundance: .
v_gene: TRBV7-2
CDR3nt: TGTGCCAGCAGCTCTGCCCTTGGCACAGATACGCAGTATTTT
CDR3aa: CASSSALGTDTQYF

j_gene: TRBJ1-1
d_gene: .
abundance: .
v_gene: TRBV12-3/TRBV12-4
CDR3nt: TGTGCCAGCAGTTCCAACCCTTGGGACGGGAGTATGAACACTGAAGCTTTCTTT
CDR3aa: CASSSNPWDGSMNTEAFF

j_gene: TRBJ2-1
d_gene: TRBD1
abundance: few
v_gene: TRBV5-1
CDR3nt: TGCGCCAGCAGCCCCGGGACAGGGGGGACCTACAATGAGCAGTTCTTC
CDR3aa: CASSPGTGGTYNEQFF

j_gene: TRBJ1-5
d_gene: .
abundance: .
v_gene: TRBV7-2
CDR3nt: TGTGCCAGCAGCTTAGTACGGGGCCCGACTAGCAATCAGCCCCAGCATTTT
CDR3aa: CASSLVRGPTSNQPQHF

j_gene: TRBJ2-3
d_gene: TRBD2
abundance: few
v_gene: TRBV5-1
CDR3nt: TGCGCCAGCAGCCCTAGCGGGGGGGCTTTAGCAGATACGCAGTATTTT
CDR3aa: CASSPSGGALADTQYF

j_gene: TRBJ2-3
d_gene: .
abundance: few
v_gene: TRBV5-1
CDR3nt: TGCGCCAGCAGGGAAGCGACTAGCACAGATACGCAGTATTTT
CDR3aa: CASREATSTDTQYF

j_gene: TRBJ1-4
d_gene: .
abundance: .
v_gene: TRBV20-1
CDR3nt: TGCAGTGCTCTCGGACGGACGGAGGGGGAAAAACTGTTTTTT
CDR3aa: CSALGRTEGEKLFF

j_gene: TRBJ2-2
d_gene: TRBD2
abundance: few
v_gene: TRBV7-9
CDR3nt: TGTGCCAGCAGCTATTCGACTAGCGGGAAGAACACCGGGGAGCTGTTTTTT
CDR3aa: CASSYSTSGKNTGELFF

j_gene: TRBJ2-2
d_gene: .
abundance: .
v_gene: TRBV7-3
CDR3nt: TGTGCCAGCAGCTTAACGGGGCCGGGCACCGGGGAGCTGTTTTTT
CDR3aa: CASSLTGPGTGELFF

j_gene: TRBJ2-5
d_gene: TRBD2
abundance: many
v_gene: TRBV7-2
CDR3nt: TGTGCCAGCAGCCTAGCCGGGACTAGCATCGAGACCCAGTACTTC
CDR3aa: CASSLAGTSIETQYF

j_gene: TRBJ1-2
d_gene: .
abundance: few
v_gene: TRBV7-2
CDR3nt: TGTGCCAGCAGCTTAGTTTCGGCAGGGGTAGAGGGCTACACCTTC
CDR3aa: CASSLVSAGVEGYTF

j_gene: TRBJ1-2
d_gene: .
abundance: .
v_gene: TRBV5-1
CDR3nt: TGCGCCAGCGGATCCCTCGGCGAGGTTAACTATGGCTACACCTTC
CDR3aa: CASGSLGEVNYGYTF

j_gene: TRBJ2-7
d_gene: TRBD1
abundance: .
v_gene: TRBV20-1
CDR3nt: TGCAGTGCTAGACTCCAGGGGGAATCCTACGAGCAGTACTTC
CDR3aa: CSARLQGESYEQYF

j_gene: TRBJ1-1
d_gene: .
abundance: few
v_gene: TRBV2
CDR3nt: TGTGCCAGCTTACTGGACAAGCTGAACACTGAAGCTTTCTTT
CDR3aa: CASLLDKLNTEAFF

j_gene: TRBJ1-5
d_gene: .
abundance: many
v_gene: TRBV15
CDR3nt: TGTGCCACCAGCAGAGATGGGGGTCGCAATCAGCCCCAGCATTTT
CDR3aa: CATSRDGGRNQPQHF

j_gene: TRBJ1-4
d_gene: TRBD1
abundance: .
v_gene: TRBV7-9
CDR3nt: TGTGCCAGCAGAATTGGGACAGGGAATGAAAAACTGTTTTTT
CDR3aa: CASRIGTGNEKLFF

j_gene: TRBJ2-3
d_gene: .
abundance: many
v_gene: TRBV7-2
CDR3nt: TGTGCCAGCAGCCCCGGACAGCGAGATACGCAGTATTTT
CDR3aa: CASSPGQRDTQYF

j_gene: TRBJ2-1
d_gene: .
abundance: few
v_gene: TRBV7-9
CDR3nt: TGTGCCAGCAGGCACAGTGCCGGTTTGGAGCAGTTCTTC
CDR3aa: CASRHSAGLEQFF

j_gene: TRBJ1-3
d_gene: .
abundance: few
v_gene: TRBV12-3/TRBV12-4
CDR3nt: TGTGCCAGCAGTTTATCCCGAGAAGACGGGCGAAGGGGAAACACCATATATTTT
CDR3aa: CASSLSREDGRRGNTIYF

j_gene: TRBJ2-5
d_gene: .
abundance: few
v_gene: TRBV5-1
CDR3nt: TGCGCCAGCAGCTTGGACCGCGCTGCGGAGACCCAGTACTTC
CDR3aa: CASSLDRAAETQYF

j_gene: TRBJ1-1
d_gene: .
abundance: few
v_gene: TRBV7-2
CDR3nt: TGTGCCAGCAGCCCCTCGGCCGGGAACACTGAAGCTTTCTTT
CDR3aa: CASSPSAGNTEAFF

j_gene: TRBJ1-2
d_gene: .
abundance: few
v_gene: TRBV28
CDR3nt: TGTGCCAGCAGTCTCGACGGGGGCGGTCGAGGTGGCTACACCTTC
CDR3aa: CASSLDGGGRGGYTF

j_gene: TRBJ2-1
d_gene: TRBD2
abundance: few
v_gene: TRBV9
CDR3nt: TGTGCCAGCAGCGTAGAAGCGGGGGGGACACCTGAGCAGTTCTTC
CDR3aa: CASSVEAGGTPEQFF

j_gene: TRBJ2-1
d_gene: TRBD1
abundance: few
v_gene: TRBV6-2/TRBV6-3
CDR3nt: TGTGCCATCGCAAGGGGCGGGACAGGACAATTTAGCTCCTACAATGAGCAGTTCTTC
CDR3aa: CAIARGGTGQFSSYNEQFF

j_gene: TRBJ2-3
d_gene: TRBD2
abundance: many
v_gene: TRBV5-1
CDR3nt: TGCGCCAGCAGCTTTTACGGGGGGGCAGATACGCAGTATTTT
CDR3aa: CASSFYGGADTQYF

j_gene: TRBJ2-5
d_gene: TRBD2
abundance: many
v_gene: TRBV12-3/TRBV12-4
CDR3nt: TGTGCCAGCAGCCCGACTAGCGGGGGCCCGGGGGTAGAGACCCAGTACTTC
CDR3aa: CASSPTSGGPGVETQYF

j_gene: TRBJ1-2
d_gene: .
abundance: .
v_gene: TRBV5-1
CDR3nt: TGCGCCAGCAGCGTACGGGCGGGACAATCAAATAGCTACACCTTC
CDR3aa: CASSVRAGQSNSYTF

j_gene: TRBJ2-1
d_gene: .
abundance: .
v_gene: TRBV5-1
CDR3nt: TGCGCCAGCAGCCCAGGGGTTGAAAATGAGCAGTTCTTC
CDR3aa: CASSPGVENEQFF